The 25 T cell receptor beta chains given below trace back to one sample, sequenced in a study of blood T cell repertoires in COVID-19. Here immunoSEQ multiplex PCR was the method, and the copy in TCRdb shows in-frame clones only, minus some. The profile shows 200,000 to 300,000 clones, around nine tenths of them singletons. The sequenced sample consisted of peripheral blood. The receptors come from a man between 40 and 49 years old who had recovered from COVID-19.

This CDR3 is CSVAVGAYEQYF. CDR3 DNA: TGCAGCGTTGCCGTAGGGGCGTACGAGCAGTACTTC. This rearrangement joins TRBV29-1 to TRBJ2-7, with TRBD1 as a possible D gene (5 bases). The CDR3 totals 12 residues. V was trimmed by 4 bases and J by 4 bases, leaving 11 bases between them. Germline assignment: CDR1 SQVTM and CDR2 ANQGSEA.

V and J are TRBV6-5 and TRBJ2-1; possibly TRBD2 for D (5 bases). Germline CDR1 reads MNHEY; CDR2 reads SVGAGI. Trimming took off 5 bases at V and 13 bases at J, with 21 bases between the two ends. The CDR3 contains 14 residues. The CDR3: CASSLLAANRGQFF. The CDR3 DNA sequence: TGTGCCAGCAGTCTTCTGGCTGCCAATCGGGGTCAGTTCTTC.

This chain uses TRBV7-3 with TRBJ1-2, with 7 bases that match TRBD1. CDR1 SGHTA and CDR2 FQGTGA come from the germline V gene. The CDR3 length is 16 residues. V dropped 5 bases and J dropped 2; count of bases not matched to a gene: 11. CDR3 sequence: CASSPFGAGGNYGYTF. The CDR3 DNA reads TGTGCCAGCAGCCCGTTCGGGGCAGGGGGAAACTATGGCTACACCTTC. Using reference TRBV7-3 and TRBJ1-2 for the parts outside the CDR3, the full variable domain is GAGVSQTPSNKVTEKGKYVELRCDPISGHTALYWYRQSLGQGPEFLIYFQGTGAADDSGLPNDRFFAVRPEGSVSTLKIQRTERGDSAVYLCASSPFGAGGNYGYTFGSGTRLTVV.

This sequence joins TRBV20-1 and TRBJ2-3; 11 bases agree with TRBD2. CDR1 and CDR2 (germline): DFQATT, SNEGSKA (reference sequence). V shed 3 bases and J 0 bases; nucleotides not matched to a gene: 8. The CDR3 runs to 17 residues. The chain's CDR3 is CSASALAGGRSTDTQYF. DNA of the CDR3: TGCAGTGCTAGTGCGCTAGCGGGGGGTCGGAGCACAGATACGCAGTATTTT.

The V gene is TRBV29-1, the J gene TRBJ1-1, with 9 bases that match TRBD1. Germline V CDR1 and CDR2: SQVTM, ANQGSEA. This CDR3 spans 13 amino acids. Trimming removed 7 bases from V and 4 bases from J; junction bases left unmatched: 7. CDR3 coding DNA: TGCAGCGGCTGGGACAGGGCAGGCACTGAAGCTTTCTTT. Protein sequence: CSGWDRAGTEAFF.

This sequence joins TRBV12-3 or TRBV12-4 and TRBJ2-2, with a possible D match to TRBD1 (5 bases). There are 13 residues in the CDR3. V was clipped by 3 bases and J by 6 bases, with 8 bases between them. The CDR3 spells CASSLEQAGELFF. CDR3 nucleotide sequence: TGTGCCAGCAGTTTGGAACAGGCCGGGGAGCTGTTTTTT.

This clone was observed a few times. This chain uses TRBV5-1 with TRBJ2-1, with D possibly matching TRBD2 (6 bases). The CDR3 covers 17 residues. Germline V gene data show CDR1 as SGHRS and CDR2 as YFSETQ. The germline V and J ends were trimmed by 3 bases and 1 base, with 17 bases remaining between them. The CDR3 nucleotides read TGCGCCAGCAGCTCGACCACCGGGACTCTTTCCTACAATGAGCAGTTCTTC. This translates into CASSSTTGTLSYNEQFF.

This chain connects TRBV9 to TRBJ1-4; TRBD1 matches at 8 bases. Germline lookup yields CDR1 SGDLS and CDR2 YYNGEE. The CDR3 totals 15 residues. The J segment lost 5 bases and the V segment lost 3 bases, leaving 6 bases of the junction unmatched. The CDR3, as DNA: TGTGCCAGCAGCGGTCACAGACAGGGGAATGAAAAACTGTTTTTT. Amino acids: CASSGHRQGNEKLFF.

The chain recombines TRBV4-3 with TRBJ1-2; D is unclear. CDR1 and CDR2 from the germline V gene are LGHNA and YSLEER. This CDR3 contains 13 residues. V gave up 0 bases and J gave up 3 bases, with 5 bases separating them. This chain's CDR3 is CASSQDYDYGYTF. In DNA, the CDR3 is TGCGCCAGCAGCCAAGATTATGACTATGGCTACACCTTC.

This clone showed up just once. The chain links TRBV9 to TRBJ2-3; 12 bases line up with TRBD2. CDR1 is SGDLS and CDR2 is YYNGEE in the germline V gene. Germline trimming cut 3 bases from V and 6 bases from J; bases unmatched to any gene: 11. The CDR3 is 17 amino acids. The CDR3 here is CASSGTLAGGPYDTQYF. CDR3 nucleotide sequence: TGTGCCAGCAGCGGCACCCTAGCGGGGGGGCCATATGATACGCAGTATTTT. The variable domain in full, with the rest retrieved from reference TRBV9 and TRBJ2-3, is DSGVTQTPKHLITATGQRVTLRCSPRSGDLSVYWYQQSLDQGLQFLIQYYNGEERAKGNILERFSAQQFPDLHSELNLSSLELGDSALYFCASSGTLAGGPYDTQYFGPGTRLTVL.

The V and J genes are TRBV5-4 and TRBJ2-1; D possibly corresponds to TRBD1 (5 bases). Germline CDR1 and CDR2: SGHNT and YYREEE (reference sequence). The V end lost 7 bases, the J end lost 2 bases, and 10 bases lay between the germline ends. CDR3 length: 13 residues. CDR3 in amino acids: CASGARTYNEQFF. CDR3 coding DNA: TGTGCCAGCGGGGCGAGAACCTACAATGAGCAGTTCTTC.

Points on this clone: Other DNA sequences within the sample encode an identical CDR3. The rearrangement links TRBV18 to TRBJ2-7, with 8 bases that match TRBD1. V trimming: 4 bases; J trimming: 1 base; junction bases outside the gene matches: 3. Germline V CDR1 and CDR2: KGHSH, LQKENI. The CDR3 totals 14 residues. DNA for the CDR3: TGTGCCAGCTCACTCGGACAGGGATCCTACGAGCAGTACTTC. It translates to CASSLGQGSYEQYF.

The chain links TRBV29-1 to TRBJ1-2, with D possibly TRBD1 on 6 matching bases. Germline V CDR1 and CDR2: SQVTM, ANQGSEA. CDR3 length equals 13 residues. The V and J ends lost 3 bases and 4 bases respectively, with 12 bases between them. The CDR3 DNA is TGCAGCGTTGACGGAAGGGGGGGCTATGGCTACACCTTC. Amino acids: CSVDGRGGYGYTF.

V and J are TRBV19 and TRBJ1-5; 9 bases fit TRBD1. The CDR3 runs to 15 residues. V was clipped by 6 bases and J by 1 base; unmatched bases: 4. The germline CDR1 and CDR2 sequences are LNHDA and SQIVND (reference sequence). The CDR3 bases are TGTGCCAGTAGCCCGGGACAGGGCAGCAATCAGCCCCAGCATTTT. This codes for CASSPGQGSNQPQHF.

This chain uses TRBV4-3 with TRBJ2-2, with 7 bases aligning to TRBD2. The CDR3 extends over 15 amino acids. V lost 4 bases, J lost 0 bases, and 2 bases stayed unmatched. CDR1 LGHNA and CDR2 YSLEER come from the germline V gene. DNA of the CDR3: TGCGCCAGCAGCCCGGGACTAACGAACACCGGGGAGCTGTTTTTT. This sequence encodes CASSPGLTNTGELFF.

Here the CDR3 reads CASSRSPSGGGELFF. As DNA, the CDR3 is TGCGCCAGCAGTCGCAGTCCTAGCGGGGGCGGGGAGCTGTTTTTT. This sequence joins TRBV5-1 and TRBJ2-2, with 10 nucleotides matching TRBD2. The germline gives CDR1 SGHRS, CDR2 YFSETQ. CDR3 size: 15 residues. The V gene end was trimmed by 5 bases and the J gene end by 7 bases; junction bases not matched to a gene: 8.

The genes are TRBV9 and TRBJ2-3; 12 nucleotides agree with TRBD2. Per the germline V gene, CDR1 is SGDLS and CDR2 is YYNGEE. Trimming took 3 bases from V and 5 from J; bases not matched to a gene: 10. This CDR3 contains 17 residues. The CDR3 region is CASSASGASGREDTQYF. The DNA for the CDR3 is TGTGCCAGCAGCGCCAGTGGCGCTAGCGGGAGGGAAGATACGCAGTATTTT.

The CDR3 here is CASSLVTGAAFF. CDR3 nucleotide sequence: TGCGCCAGCAGCTTGGTGACAGGGGCAGCTTTCTTT. The V and J genes are TRBV5-1 and TRBJ1-1; 8 bases match TRBD1. The CDR3 consists of 12 residues. The J segment lost 10 bases and the V segment lost 0 bases, leaving 2 bases of the junction unmatched. Germline assignment: CDR1 SGHRS and CDR2 YFSETQ.

CDR3 region: CASSQDLFRASTF. CDR3 in DNA: TGTGCCAGCAGCCAAGATCTTTTCAGGGCCAGCACCTTC. The rearrangement uses TRBV3-1 (or the pseudogene TRBV3-2) and TRBJ1-2, with D possibly being TRBD1 (5 bases). V lost 0 bases to trimming and J lost 13 bases, with 15 bases between them. CDR3 length equals 13 residues. Germline CDR1 is LGHDT and CDR2 is YNNKEL (reference sequence).

CDR3 region: CASSPETGGRQYF. The CDR3 nucleotides are TGTGCCAGCAGTCCCGAAACAGGGGGCAGGCAGTACTTC. The chain uses TRBV6-5 and TRBJ2-7, with 9 bases identical to TRBD1. Germline lookup yields CDR1 MNHEY and CDR2 SVGAGI. The CDR3 is made up of 13 amino acids. V shed 5 bases and J 9 bases; nucleotides not matched to a gene: 8.

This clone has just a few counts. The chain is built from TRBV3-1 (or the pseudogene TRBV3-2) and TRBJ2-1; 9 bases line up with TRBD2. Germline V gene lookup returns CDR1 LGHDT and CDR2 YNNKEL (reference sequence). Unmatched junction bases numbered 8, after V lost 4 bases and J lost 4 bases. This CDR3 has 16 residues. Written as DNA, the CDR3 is TGTGCCAGCAGCCCTGTAGGCGGGAGGGGTTACAATGAGCAGTTCTTC. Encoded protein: CASSPVGGRGYNEQFF.

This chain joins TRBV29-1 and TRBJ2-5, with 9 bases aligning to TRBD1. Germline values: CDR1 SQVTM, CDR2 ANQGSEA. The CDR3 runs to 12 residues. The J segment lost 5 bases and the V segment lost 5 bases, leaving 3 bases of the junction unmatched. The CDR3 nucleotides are TGCAGCGTTAACAGGGGGCAGGAGACCCAGTACTTC. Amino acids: CSVNRGQETQYF.

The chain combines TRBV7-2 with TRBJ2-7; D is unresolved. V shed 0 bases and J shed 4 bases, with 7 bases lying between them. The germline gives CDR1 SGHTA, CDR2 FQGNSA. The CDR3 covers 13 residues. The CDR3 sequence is CASSLAHIYEQYF. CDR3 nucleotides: TGTGCCAGCAGCTTAGCTCACATATACGAGCAGTACTTC. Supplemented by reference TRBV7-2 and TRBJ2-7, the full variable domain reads GAGVSQSPSNKVTEKGKDVELRCDPISGHTALYWYRQSLGQGLEFLIYFQGNSAPDKSGLPSDRFSAERTGGSVSTLTIQRTQQEDSAVYLCASSLAHIYEQYFGPGTRLTVT.

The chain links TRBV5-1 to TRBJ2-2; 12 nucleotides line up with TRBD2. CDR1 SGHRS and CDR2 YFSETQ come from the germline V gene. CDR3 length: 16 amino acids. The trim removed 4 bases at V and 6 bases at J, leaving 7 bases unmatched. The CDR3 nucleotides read TGCGCCAGCAGCCGACTAGCGGGGGCGGTCGCCGGGGAGCTGTTTTTT. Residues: CASSRLAGAVAGELFF. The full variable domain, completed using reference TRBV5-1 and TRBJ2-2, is KAGVTQTPRYLIKTRGQQVTLSCSPISGHRSVSWYQQTPGQGLQFLFEYFSETQRNKGNFPGRFSGRQFSNSRSEMNVSTLELGDSALYLCASSRLAGAVAGELFFGEGSRLTVL.

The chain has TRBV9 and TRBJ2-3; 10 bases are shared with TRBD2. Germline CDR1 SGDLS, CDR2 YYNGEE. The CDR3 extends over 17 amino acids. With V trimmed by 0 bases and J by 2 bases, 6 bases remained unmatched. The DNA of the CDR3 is TGTGCCAGCAGCGTAGGTAGCGGGGGGACCTTCACAGATACGCAGTATTTT. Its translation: CASSVGSGGTFTDTQYF.